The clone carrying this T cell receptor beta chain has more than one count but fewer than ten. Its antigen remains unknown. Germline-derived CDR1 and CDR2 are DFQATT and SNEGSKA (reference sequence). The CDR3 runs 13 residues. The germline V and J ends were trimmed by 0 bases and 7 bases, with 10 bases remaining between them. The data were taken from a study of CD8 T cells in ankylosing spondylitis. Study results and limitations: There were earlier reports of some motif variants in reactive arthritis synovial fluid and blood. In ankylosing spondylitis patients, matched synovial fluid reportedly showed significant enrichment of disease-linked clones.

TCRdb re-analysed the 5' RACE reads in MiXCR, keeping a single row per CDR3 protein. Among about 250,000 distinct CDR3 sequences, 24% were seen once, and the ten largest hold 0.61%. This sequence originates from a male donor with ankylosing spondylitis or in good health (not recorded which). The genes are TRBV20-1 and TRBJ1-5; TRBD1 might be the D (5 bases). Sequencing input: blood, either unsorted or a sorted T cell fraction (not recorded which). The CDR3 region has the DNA TGCAGTGCTAGAGAAGGGGCGAGACAGCCCCAGCATTTT. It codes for CSAREGARQPQHF.